This entry concerns a single TCR beta chain. The antigen it binds to is not known. No qualities accompany the bases; no much larger clone lies one base away. This record comes from a study of OX40 agonist ivuxolimab in advanced cancers. As for the study more broadly: Ivuxolimab was an agonistic, fully human IgG2 monoclonal antibody directed against OX40 (CD134), a costimulatory receptor. A male proportion of 82.7% and a mean age of 60 years, ranging from about 20 to 85, were recorded for the dose-escalation cohort. Intravenous ivuxolimab was administered to patients every 2 weeks at six dose levels: 0.01, 0.1, 0.3, 1.5, 3 and 10 mg/kg. The paper covers the monotherapy dose-escalation part of the phase I ivuxolimab trial, which included N of about 50 patients. Three dose-escalation patients achieved partial responses, one with hepatocellular carcinoma and two with cutaneous melanoma. Peripheral TCRbeta sequencing aimed to test whether ivuxolimab altered TCR sequence diversity and caused clonal T-cell expansion. Of the roughly 50 dose-escalation patients, hepatocellular carcinoma was present in about 20, melanoma in approximately 15, renal cell carcinoma in 9 and head and neck cancer in 9. Prior anti-PD-1, anti-PD-L1 or anti-CTLA-4 therapy was permitted, and checkpoint inhibitors had been received by 40% to 50% of dose-escalation patients.

The trial excluded patients who had a history of autoimmune disease or who were on systemic immunosuppression. In every dose cohort, peripheral blood was drawn for TCR sequencing at baseline, cycle 4 day 1, and cycle 7 day 1. Samples were obtained from an open-label, multicenter, first-in-human phase I dose-escalation trial of ivuxolimab. Adults with locally advanced or metastatic melanoma, renal cell, hepatocellular, or head and neck squamous cell carcinoma were enrolled in the trial. Before TCR sequencing, CD4+ and CD8+ T cells were separately sorted from peripheral blood. Results and caveats for the whole study, not just this receptor: Low levels of normalized T-cell clonal expansion were also shown by some nonresponding patients. In the 0.1-3.0 mg/kg groups, partial responders had among the lowest normalized peripheral clonal expansion, particularly in CD8+ T cells. On average, CD8+ T cells showed more expanded clones than CD4+ T cells after ivuxolimab. Antigen specificity was not determined for the clonally expanded peripheral T cells. At doses of 0.1 to 3.0 mg/kg, clonal expansion of both CD4+ and CD8+ T cells in blood was seen between baseline and week 6.

Genomic DNA was extracted from sorted cells for sequencing of the TCRbeta CDR3 region. TCRbeta CDR3 regions were sequenced using the immunoSEQ Assay. Not all clones reach the TCRdb copy of this immuneACCESS table, which keeps in-frame sequences only. Checked studies attribute under half of the gap to unresolved V genes and leave the rest unexplained. The sample has roughly 90,000 clones on record, roughly 89% of them singletons. The leading ten clones occupy approximately 0.8% of the sample. At the junction V is shortened by 3 bases and J by 8 bases; bases outside the gene matches: 7. CDR1 and CDR2, per the germline V gene (reference sequence), are GTSNPN and SVGIG. The CDR3 goes from the cysteine to the phenylalanine over 13 residues. Only CDR3 DNA is held: 39 bases, read in frame from base 1.

The rearrangement joined TRBV30 to TRBJ1-2, and 9 junction bases match TRBD1. The sequences come from CD4+ or CD8+ T cells sorted from blood, collected in a trial of the OX40 agonist ivuxolimab. This TCR derives from an adult with an advanced solid tumor such as melanoma, head and neck, liver or kidney cancer. The bases are TGTGCCTGGAGCGTGGGACAGGGCCGGGGCTACACCTTC. It is translated as CAWSVGQGRGYTF.